One and the same sample provided the 7 T cell receptor beta chains below, sequenced in a study of somatic mutations in cytotoxic T cells in rheumatoid arthritis. The method was immunoSEQ multiplex PCR; TCRdb's version includes in-frame clones alone and lacks a portion of them. The profile shows 12,000 or so clones, approximately 80% of them singletons. What was sequenced was CD8+ T cells sorted from blood. These TCRs come from a man between 45 and 60 years old in good health.

The chain couples TRBV5-8 to TRBJ1-1, with 9 bases identical to TRBD1. The CDR3 runs 14 residues. The junction had 2 bases not matched to a gene; V was cut back by 4 bases and J by 1 base. CDR1 and CDR2 from the germline V gene are SGHTS and YDEGEE. CDR3 bases: TGTGCCAGCAGCCCGACAGGGGGGAACACTGAAGCTTTCTTT. Its protein product is CASSPTGGNTEAFF.

The rearrangement links TRBV27 to TRBJ1-2; 12 nucleotides line up with TRBD1. V was clipped by 5 bases and J by 7 bases; unmatched bases: 8. CDR3 size: 15 residues. Germline-derived CDR1 and CDR2 are MNHEY and SMNVEV (reference sequence). CDR3 sequence: CASSPGTGGSGGYTF. The CDR3 DNA sequence: TGTGCCAGCAGTCCCGGGACAGGGGGCTCGGGTGGCTACACCTTC.

This clone occurred once. The chain employs TRBV7-9 and TRBJ2-6; 8 bases match TRBD2. Unmatched junction bases numbered 7, after V lost 0 bases and J lost 0 bases. CDR1 is SEHNR, CDR2 FQNEAQ, per germline (reference sequence). The CDR3 is made up of 19 amino acids. As DNA, the CDR3 is TGTGCCAGCAGCTTAGCGGGGCTAGCGGGTAGCTCTGGGGCCAACGTCCTGACTTTC. Translation: CASSLAGLAGSSGANVLTF.

The chain combines TRBV19 with TRBJ2-1; either TRBD1 or TRBD2 may supply D (6 bases each). Trimming shortened V by 3 bases and J by 2 bases, and 11 bases separated the two germline ends. The CDR3 consists of 15 residues. Per germline, CDR1 LNHDA and CDR2 SQIVND (reference sequence). The CDR3 DNA reads TGTGCCAGTAGTATTGGGGGGCTGACCTACAATGAGCAGTTCTTC. Its translation: CASSIGGLTYNEQFF.

This chain connects TRBV15 to TRBJ2-2; D is unresolved. The V gene lost 4 bases and the J gene lost 8 bases, with 8 bases spanning the gap. The germline CDR1 and CDR2 sequences are LNHNV and YYDKDF (reference sequence). CDR3 length: 12 residues. In DNA, the CDR3 is TGTGCCACCAGCACGGTTGGGGGGGAGCTGTTTTTT. This encodes CATSTVGGELFF.

In its sample, this clone ranks as medium-sized. J is TRBJ2-7 and V is TRBV6-1; TRBD2 matches at 11 bases. V lost 4 bases to trimming and J lost 3 bases; unmatched junction nucleotides: 8. Germline CDR1 reads MNHNS; CDR2 reads SASEGT. The CDR3 has 16 residues. The chain's CDR3 is CASSGKIAGGVYEQYF. CDR3 nucleotide sequence: TGTGCCAGCAGTGGCAAAATAGCGGGAGGGGTCTACGAGCAGTACTTC.

The rearrangement uses TRBV27 and TRBJ1-1; a possible D gene is TRBD1 (5 bases). This CDR3 has 14 residues. The germline CDR1 and CDR2 sequences are MNHEY and SMNVEV (reference sequence). Trimming removed 5 bases at V and 1 base at J, with 11 bases between. The CDR3 DNA reads as TGTGCCAGCAGTGAGACAGTTGGGAACACTGAAGCTTTCTTT. Translated, it gives CASSETVGNTEAFF.